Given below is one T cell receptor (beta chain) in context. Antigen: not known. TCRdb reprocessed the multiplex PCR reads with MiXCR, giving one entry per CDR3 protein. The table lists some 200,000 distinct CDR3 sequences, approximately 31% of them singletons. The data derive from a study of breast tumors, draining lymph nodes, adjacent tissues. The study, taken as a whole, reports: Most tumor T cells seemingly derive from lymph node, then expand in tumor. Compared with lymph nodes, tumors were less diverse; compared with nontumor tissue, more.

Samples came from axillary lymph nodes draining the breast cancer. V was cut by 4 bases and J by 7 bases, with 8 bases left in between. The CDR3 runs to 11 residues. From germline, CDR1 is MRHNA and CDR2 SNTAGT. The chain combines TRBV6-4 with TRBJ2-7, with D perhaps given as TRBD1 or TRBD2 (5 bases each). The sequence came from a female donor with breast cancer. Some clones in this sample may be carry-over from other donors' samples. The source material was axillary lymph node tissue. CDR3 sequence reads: CASSVGTEQYF. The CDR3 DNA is TGTGCCAGCAGTGTGGGGACGGAGCAGTACTTC.